Listed below are T cell receptor beta chains from one sample, sequenced in a study of neurological immune-mediated disorders. TCRdb processed the 5' RACE reads anew with MiXCR; each CDR3 protein has one entry. The sample carries about 46,000 distinct CDR3 sequences, 4.5% recorded once. The sequenced sample consisted of PBMCs. These receptors were collected from a woman aged 55-70 years with multiple sclerosis. Each CDR3 is given with its conserved first and last residue. Each record gives: clone size, J gene, V gene, D gene, CDR3 protein, CDR3 DNA. A D gene is named only where the DNA matches it firmly. Rows give clone size only sometimes, using once, few, many, or a class for an expanded clone.

>-|TRBJ1-5|TRBV20-1|-
CSAGLISNRDQPQNF
TGCAGTGCTGGGCTCATTTCTAACAGGGATCAGCCCCAGAATTTT
>few|TRBJ1-1|TRBV20-1|-
CSASSGSAEAFF
TGCAGTGCTAGTAGTGGGTCCGCTGAAGCTTTCTTT
>many|TRBJ2-1|TRBV20-1|TRBD2
CSARDPDSGRGNEQFF
TGCAGTGCTAGAGATCCGGACAGCGGGAGGGGAAATGAGCAGTTCTTC
>many|TRBJ2-2|TRBV4-3|-
CASSQDLGANTGELFF
TGCGCCAGCAGCCAAGACCTGGGCGCGAACACCGGGGAGCTGTTTTTT
>many|TRBJ1-5|TRBV7-2|-
CASSPNRAHSNQPQHF
TGTGCCAGCAGCCCGAACAGGGCTCATAGCAATCAGCCCCAGCATTTT
>many|TRBJ2-7|TRBV20-1|TRBD2
CSARATSGGYEQYF
TGCAGTGCCCGGGCCACTAGCGGGGGCTACGAGCAGTACTTC
>many|TRBJ2-1|TRBV5-1|-
CASSSSVSTYNEQFF
TGCGCCAGCAGTAGTAGCGTGTCAACCTACAATGAGCAGTTCTTC
>many|TRBJ1-1|TRBV3-2|-
CASSQTGRNTEAFF
TGTGCCAGCAGCCAAACTGGCCGGAACACTGAAGCTTTCTTT
>many|TRBJ1-5|TRBV20-1|-
CSAKGTVNQPQHF
TGCAGTGCTAAAGGGACGGTCAATCAGCCCCAGCATTTT
>many|TRBJ1-1|TRBV20-1|-
CSARQGRSPMNTEAFF
TGCAGTGCTAGGCAGGGACGGTCACCCATGAACACTGAAGCTTTCTTT
>many|TRBJ2-5|TRBV5-1|-
CASSWNLETQYF
TGCGCCAGCAGCTGGAACCTAGAGACCCAGTACTTC
>many|TRBJ2-5|TRBV20-1|TRBD2
CSASRAGERDGETQYF
TGCAGTGCTAGTCGAGCGGGAGAGCGGGACGGGGAGACCCAGTACTTC
>many|TRBJ2-5|TRBV7-2|-
CASSLMATQETQYF
TGTGCCAGCAGCTTAATGGCAACTCAAGAGACCCAGTACTTC
>many|TRBJ1-1|TRBV7-3|-
CASSFGAHGGEAFF
TGTGCCAGCAGCTTTGGGGCTCATGGGGGTGAAGCTTTCTTT
>many|TRBJ2-1|TRBV20-1|TRBD2
CSVPLAGESGEQFF
TGCAGTGTACCCCTGGCGGGAGAAAGTGGGGAGCAGTTCTTC
>few|TRBJ2-6|TRBV5-1|-
CASTEPGANILTF
TGCGCCAGCACGGAGCCTGGGGCCAACATCCTGACTTTC
>many|TRBJ1-1|TRBV20-1|TRBD1
CSARDTTGGAFF
TGCAGTGCTAGGGATACAACAGGGGGAGCTTTCTTT
>-|TRBJ2-2|TRBV21-1|-
CASSKATALTGELFF
TGTGCCAGCAGCAAAGCGACGGCCCTCACCGGGGAGCTGTTTTTT
>few|TRBJ1-1|TRBV5-1|TRBD1
CASSLTGGFTEAFF
TGCGCCAGCAGCTTGACAGGGGGCTTCACTGAAGCTTTCTTT